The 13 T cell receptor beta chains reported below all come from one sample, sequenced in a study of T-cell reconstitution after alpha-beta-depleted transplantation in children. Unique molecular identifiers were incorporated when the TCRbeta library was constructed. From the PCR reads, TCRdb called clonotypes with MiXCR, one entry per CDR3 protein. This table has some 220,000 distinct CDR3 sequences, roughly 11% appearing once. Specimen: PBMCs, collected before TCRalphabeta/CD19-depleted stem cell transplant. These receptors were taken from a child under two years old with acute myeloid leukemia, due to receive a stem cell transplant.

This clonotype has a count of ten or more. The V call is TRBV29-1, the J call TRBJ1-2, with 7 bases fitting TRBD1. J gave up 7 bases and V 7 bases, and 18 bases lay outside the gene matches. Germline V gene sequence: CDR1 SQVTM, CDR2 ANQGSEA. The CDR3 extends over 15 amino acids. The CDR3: CSAGTGEIHFSGYTF. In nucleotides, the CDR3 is TGCAGCGCCGGAACAGGGGAGATCCACTTTTCTGGCTACACCTTC.

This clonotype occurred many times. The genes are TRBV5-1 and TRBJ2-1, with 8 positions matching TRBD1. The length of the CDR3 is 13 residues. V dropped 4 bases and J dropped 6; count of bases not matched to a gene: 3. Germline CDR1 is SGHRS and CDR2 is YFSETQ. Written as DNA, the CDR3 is TGCGCCAGCAGCGCGGACAGGGCCAATGAGCAGTTCTTC. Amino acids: CASSADRANEQFF. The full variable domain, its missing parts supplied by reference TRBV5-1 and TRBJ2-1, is KAGVTQTPRYLIKTRGQQVTLSCSPISGHRSVSWYQQTPGQGLQFLFEYFSETQRNKGNFPGRFSGRQFSNSRSEMNVSTLELGDSALYLCASSADRANEQFFGPGTRLTVL.

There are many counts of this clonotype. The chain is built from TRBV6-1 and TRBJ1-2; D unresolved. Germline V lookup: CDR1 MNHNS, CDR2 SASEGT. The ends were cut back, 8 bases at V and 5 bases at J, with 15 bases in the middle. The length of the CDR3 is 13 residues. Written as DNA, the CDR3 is TGTGCCAGCGGGCCTCTTTTCCGTTATGGCTACACCTTC. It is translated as CASGPLFRYGYTF.

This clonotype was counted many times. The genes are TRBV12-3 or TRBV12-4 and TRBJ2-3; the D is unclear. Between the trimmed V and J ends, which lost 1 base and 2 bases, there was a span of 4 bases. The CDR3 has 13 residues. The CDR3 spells CASSLGLTDTQYF. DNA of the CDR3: TGTGCCAGCAGTTTAGGACTCACAGATACGCAGTATTTT.

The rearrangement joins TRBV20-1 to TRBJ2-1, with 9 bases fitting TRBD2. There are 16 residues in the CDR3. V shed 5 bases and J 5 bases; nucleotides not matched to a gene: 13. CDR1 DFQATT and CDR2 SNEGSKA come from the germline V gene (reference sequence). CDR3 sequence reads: CSAGAIAGVYHNEQFF. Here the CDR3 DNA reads TGCAGTGCTGGCGCTATAGCGGGAGTATACCACAATGAGCAGTTCTTC.

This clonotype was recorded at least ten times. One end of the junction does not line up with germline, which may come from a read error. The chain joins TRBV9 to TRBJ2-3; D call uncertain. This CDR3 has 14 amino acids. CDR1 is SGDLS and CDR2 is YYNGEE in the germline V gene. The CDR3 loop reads CASSVGGSTDTQYF. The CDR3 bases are TGCGCCAGCAGTGTTGGTGGAAGCACAGATACGCAGTATTTT.

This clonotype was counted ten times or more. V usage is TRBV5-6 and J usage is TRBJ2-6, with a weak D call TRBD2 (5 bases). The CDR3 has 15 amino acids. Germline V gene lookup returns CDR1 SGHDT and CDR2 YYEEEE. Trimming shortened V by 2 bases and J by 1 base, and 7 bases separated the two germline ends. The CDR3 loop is CASSFWRSGANVLTF. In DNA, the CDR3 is TGTGCCAGCAGCTTTTGGAGGTCTGGGGCCAACGTCCTGACTTTC.

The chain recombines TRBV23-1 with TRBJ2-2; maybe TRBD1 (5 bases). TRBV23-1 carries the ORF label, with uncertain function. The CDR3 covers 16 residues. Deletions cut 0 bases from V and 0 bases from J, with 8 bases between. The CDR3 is CASSQSRTPNTGELFF. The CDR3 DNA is TGCGCCAGCAGTCAATCGAGGACACCGAACACCGGGGAGCTGTTTTTT.

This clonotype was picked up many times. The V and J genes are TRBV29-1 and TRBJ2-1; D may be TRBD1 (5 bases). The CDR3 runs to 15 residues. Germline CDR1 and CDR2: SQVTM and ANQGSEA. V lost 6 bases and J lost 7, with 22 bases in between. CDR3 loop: CSVGQGRSLGNEQFF. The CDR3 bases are TGCAGCGTCGGGCAGGGAAGAAGCTTGGGGAATGAGCAGTTCTTC.

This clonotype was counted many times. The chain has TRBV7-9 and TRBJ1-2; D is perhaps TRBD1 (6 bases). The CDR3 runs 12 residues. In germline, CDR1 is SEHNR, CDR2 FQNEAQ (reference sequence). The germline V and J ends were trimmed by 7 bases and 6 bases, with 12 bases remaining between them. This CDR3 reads CASTSTGNGYTF. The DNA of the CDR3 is TGTGCCAGCACATCAACAGGGAATGGCTACACCTTC. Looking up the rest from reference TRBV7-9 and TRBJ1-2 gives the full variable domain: DTGVSQNPRHKITKRGQNVTFRCDPISEHNRLYWYRQTLGQGPEFLTYFQNEAQLEKSRLLSDRFSAERPKGSFSTLEIQRTEQGDSAMYLCASTSTGNGYTFGSGTRLTVV.

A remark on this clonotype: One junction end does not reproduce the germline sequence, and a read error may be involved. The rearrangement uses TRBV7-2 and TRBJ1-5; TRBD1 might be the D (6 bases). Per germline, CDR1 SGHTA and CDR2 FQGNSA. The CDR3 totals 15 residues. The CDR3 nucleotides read TGTGCCAGCAGCTTGGTCTTTGGGGGCAATCGGCCCCAGCATTTT. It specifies CASSLVFGGNRPQHF.

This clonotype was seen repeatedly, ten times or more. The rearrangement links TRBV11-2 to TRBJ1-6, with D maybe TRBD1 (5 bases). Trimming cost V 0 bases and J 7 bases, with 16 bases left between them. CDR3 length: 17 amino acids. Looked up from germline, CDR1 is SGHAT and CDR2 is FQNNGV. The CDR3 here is CASSLDPIWAGNSPLHF. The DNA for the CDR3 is TGTGCCAGCAGCTTAGATCCTATCTGGGCAGGGAATTCACCCCTCCACTTT.

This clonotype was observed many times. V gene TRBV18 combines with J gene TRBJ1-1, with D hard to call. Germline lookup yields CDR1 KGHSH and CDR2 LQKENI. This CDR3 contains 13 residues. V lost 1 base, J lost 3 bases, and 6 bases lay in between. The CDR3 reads CASSPRRDTEAFF. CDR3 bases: TGTGCCAGCTCACCACGGAGAGACACTGAAGCTTTCTTT. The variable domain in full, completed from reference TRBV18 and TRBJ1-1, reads NAGVMQNPRHLVRRRGQEARLRCSPMKGHSHVYWYRQLPEEGLKFMVYLQKENIIDESGMPKERFSAEFPKEGPSILRIQQVVRGDSAAYFCASSPRRDTEAFFGQGTRLTVV.